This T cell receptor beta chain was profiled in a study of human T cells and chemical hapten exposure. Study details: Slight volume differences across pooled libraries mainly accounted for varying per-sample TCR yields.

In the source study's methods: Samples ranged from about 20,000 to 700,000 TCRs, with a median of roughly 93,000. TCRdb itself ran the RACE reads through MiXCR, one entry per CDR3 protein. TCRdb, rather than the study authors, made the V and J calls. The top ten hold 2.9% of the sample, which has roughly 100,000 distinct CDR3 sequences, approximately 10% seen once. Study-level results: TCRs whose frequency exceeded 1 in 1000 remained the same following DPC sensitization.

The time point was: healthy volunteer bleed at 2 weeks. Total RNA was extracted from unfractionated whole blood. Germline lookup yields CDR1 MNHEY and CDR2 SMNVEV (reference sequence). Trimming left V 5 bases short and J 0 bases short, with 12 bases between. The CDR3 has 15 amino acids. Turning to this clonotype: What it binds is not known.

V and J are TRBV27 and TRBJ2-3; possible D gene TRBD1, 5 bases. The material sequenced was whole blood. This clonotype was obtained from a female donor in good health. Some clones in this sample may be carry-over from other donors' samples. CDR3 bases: TGTGCCAGCAGTCCAAGACAGACTAGCACAGATACGCAGTATTTT. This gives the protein CASSPRQTSTDTQYF.